This passage covers 29 T cell receptor beta chains from one sample sequenced in a study of low-dose radiotherapy and immunotherapy resistance in tumors. TRAV- and TRBV-specific primers primed first-strand cDNA, covering alpha and beta chains. The TCRs were subjected to amplification over roughly 18 PCR cycles employing a constant-region primer in conjunction with a V-primer adapter. TCRdb recomputed calls from the reads with MiXCR, one row per CDR3 protein. Of under 90,000 distinct CDR3 sequences in the sample, over 15% are singletons; the top ten hold 2.5% to 3.5%. Time point in this sample: before trial treatment. The sequencing here drew on PBMCs, taken before treatment. All receptors come from a male donor with prostate cancer.

At least ten counts were recorded for this clonotype. V usage is TRBV13 and J usage is TRBJ1-1; D ambiguous. CDR3 length equals 13 residues. V was shortened by 1 base and J by 11 bases, with 14 bases between the two germline ends. The germline CDR1 and CDR2 sequences are PRHDT and FYEKMQ (reference sequence). The CDR3 nucleotides read TGTGCCAGCAGCTTAGAACGACCCCTCGAGGCTTTCTTT. It translates to CASSLERPLEAFF.

This clonotype was observed many times. This chain uses TRBV19 with TRBJ2-2, with a weak D call TRBD2 (6 bases). Germline lookup yields CDR1 LNHDA and CDR2 SQIVND (reference sequence). The V and J ends lost 7 bases and 3 bases respectively, with 12 bases between them. The CDR3 has 14 amino acids. CDR3 sequence (DNA): TGTGCCAGTACTCTCCGGGACTACACCGGGGAGCTGTTTTTT. It is translated as CASTLRDYTGELFF.

At least ten counts were recorded for this clonotype. The CDR3, as DNA: TGTGCCAGCAGCAACCGGGACAGTATGAACACTGAAGCTTTCTTT. Translating gives CASSNRDSMNTEAFF. The gene calls are TRBV11-1 and TRBJ1-1; TRBD1 agrees at 7 bases. CDR1 and CDR2 (germline): SGHAT, FQDESV (reference sequence). CDR3 length equals 15 residues. The V gene end was trimmed by 5 bases and the J gene end by 0 bases; junction bases not matched to a gene: 6.

This clonotype was observed at least ten times. The V gene is TRBV4-1, the J gene TRBJ2-2; 8 nucleotides line up with TRBD2. The V gene's germline CDR1 is MGHRA and CDR2 YSYEKL. V gave up 0 bases and J gave up 5 bases; unmatched junction bases: 11. There are 18 residues in the CDR3. CDR3 coding DNA: TGCGCCAGCAGCCAAGATGGGGGGAGGGTAGCGGGGACCGGGGAGCTGTTTTTT. This translates into CASSQDGGRVAGTGELFF.

The table lists this clonotype with many counts. The CDR3 region is CASSESRGTEAFF. DNA of the CDR3: TGCGCCAGCAGTGAGTCGAGGGGGACTGAAGCTTTCTTT. V and J are TRBV10-2 and TRBJ1-1, with a tentative D call TRBD1 (6 bases). Trimming removed 0 bases from V and 5 bases from J, with 7 bases in between. The CDR3 extends over 13 amino acids. CDR1 WSHSY and CDR2 SAAADI come from the germline V gene.

This clonotype was counted at least ten times. This chain links TRBV20-1 with TRBJ2-2; 7 bases line up with TRBD1. J was trimmed by 3 bases and V by 2 bases; bases with no gene match: 9. Germline CDR1 reads DFQATT; CDR2 reads SNEGSKA (reference sequence). The CDR3 runs 16 residues. CDR3 in DNA: TGCAGTGCTAGACCCCGACAGGGACGGTACACCGGGGAGCTGTTTTTT. It encodes CSARPRQGRYTGELFF.

Ten or more counts support this clonotype. The chain has TRBV4-2 and TRBJ2-2; a weak D match, TRBD1 (6 bases). The CDR3 length is 18 residues. V lost 0 bases, J lost 3 bases, and 17 bases lay in between. CDR1 LGHNA and CDR2 YNFKEQ come from the germline V gene. The CDR3 region has the DNA TGTGCCAGCAGCCAAGAAGTCAGGGGATATGCGGACACCGGGGAGCTGTTTTTT. Its translation is CASSQEVRGYADTGELFF.

This clonotype appeared many times. J is TRBJ2-7 and V is TRBV3-1, with TRBD2 as a possible D gene (6 bases). V lost 6 bases to trimming and J lost 7 bases, with 16 bases between them. CDR1 and CDR2 (germline): LGHDT, YNNKEL (reference sequence). This CDR3 comprises 13 residues. The CDR3 spells CASSPGLPGEQYF. The DNA of the CDR3 is TGTGCCAGCAGTCCGGGACTGCCCGGGGAGCAGTACTTC.

In DNA form, the CDR3 reads TGTGCCAGCAGTTTAGAGCGGGTGAACACTGAAGCTTTCTTT. Protein: CASSLERVNTEAFF. The rearrangement uses TRBV12-3 or TRBV12-4 and TRBJ1-1; no reliable D call. The V end was cut by 1 base, the J end by 0 bases, with 6 bases between. This CDR3 has 14 amino acids.

This clonotype has ten or more counts. J is TRBJ2-7 and V is TRBV18; 8 nucleotides line up with TRBD1. This CDR3 region has 13 residues. Germline V gene data show CDR1 as KGHSH and CDR2 as LQKENI. V lost 2 bases, J lost 6 bases, and 3 bases stayed unmatched. CDR3 in amino acids: CASSPGQGAEQYF. The CDR3 DNA sequence: TGTGCCAGCTCACCAGGACAGGGCGCCGAGCAGTACTTC.

This clonotype was seen repeatedly, ten times or more. The chain is built from TRBV14 and TRBJ2-5; D tentatively fits TRBD1 or TRBD2 (6 bases each). The CDR3 runs 18 residues. CDR1 is SGHDN, CDR2 FVKESK, per germline. Trimming removed 4 bases from V and 5 bases from J, with 26 bases in between. The CDR3 spells CASSRLTGADLIEETQYF. In nucleotides, the CDR3 is TGTGCCAGCAGCCGCCTAACGGGGGCAGATCTTATCGAGGAGACCCAGTACTTC.

The rearrangement joins TRBV20-1 to TRBJ2-5; the D gene is possibly TRBD2 (5 bases). In germline, CDR1 is DFQATT, CDR2 SNEGSKA (reference sequence). Trimming stripped 1 base from V and 5 bases from J, with 32 bases between. The CDR3 contains 20 residues. In nucleotides, the CDR3 is TGCAGTGCTAGAGGGATCCAACCGGGCTTTCGCACGGAGCGGCGGGAGACCCAGTACTTC. Translation gives CSARGIQPGFRTERRETQYF.

In this sample, this clonotype turned up many times. The chain employs TRBV7-8 and TRBJ2-7; no reliable D call. V was clipped by 5 bases and J by 4 bases, with 9 bases between them. This CDR3 comprises 12 residues. Germline V lookup: CDR1 SGHVS, CDR2 FQNEAQ. The CDR3 sequence: CASSPAEYEQYF. The CDR3 region has the DNA TGTGCCAGCAGCCCCGCGGAGTACGAGCAGTACTTC.

In this sample, this clonotype turned up many times. The gene calls are TRBV7-2 and TRBJ2-1, with D possibly TRBD2 on 7 matching bases. CDR3 length equals 15 residues. V dropped 1 base and J dropped 9 bases, with 16 bases sitting between them. Germline CDR1 SGHTA, CDR2 FQGNSA. The CDR3 bases are TGTGCCAGCAGCTTAGTTGTCGGGGGGCAGGCTGAGCAGTTCTTC. Translating gives CASSLVVGGQAEQFF. The whole variable domain, remainder taken from reference TRBV7-2 and TRBJ2-1, is GAGVSQSPSNKVTEKGKDVELRCDPISGHTALYWYRQSLGQGLEFLIYFQGNSAPDKSGLPSDRFSAERTGGSVSTLTIQRTQQEDSAVYLCASSLVVGGQAEQFFGPGTRLTVL.

This clonotype has a count of ten or more. The chain carries TRBV5-1 and TRBJ2-6, with D hard to call. CDR3 length: 16 residues. Trimming took 6 bases from V and 2 from J, leaving 15 bases between them. Germline V lookup: CDR1 SGHRS, CDR2 YFSETQ. The CDR3 loop is CASTSSTTPGANVLTF. CDR3 nucleotides: TGCGCCAGCACTTCTTCAACCACACCTGGGGCCAACGTCCTGACTTTC.

The chain joins TRBV6-2 or TRBV6-3 to TRBJ2-5, with 14 bases lining up with TRBD2. J lost 5 bases, V lost 5 bases, and 4 bases had no gene match. Germline V CDR1 and CDR2: MNHEY, SVGEGT. The CDR3 contains 15 residues. CDR3 in amino acids: CASSPGTSGGETQYF. DNA of the CDR3: TGTGCCAGCAGTCCCGGGACTAGCGGGGGCGAGACCCAGTACTTC.

Many counts were recorded for this clonotype. This chain links TRBV12-3 or TRBV12-4 with TRBJ1-6; a weak D match, TRBD1 (5 bases). The V gene lost 4 bases and the J gene lost 9 bases, with 22 bases spanning the gap. The CDR3 totals 17 residues. The CDR3 DNA reads TGTGCCAGCAGTTCCCGAAGTCCGGGACCTACCGTTTCACCCCTCCACTTT. Protein: CASSSRSPGPTVSPLHF.

This clonotype occurred many times. The V and J genes are TRBV20-1 and TRBJ2-5; possibly TRBD2 for D (6 bases). Trimming took 6 bases from V and 5 from J, leaving 13 bases between them. The germline V gene encodes CDR1 DFQATT and CDR2 SNEGSKA (reference sequence). This CDR3 is built from 12 residues. CDR3 in DNA: TGCAGTGCCTCCTCACGGGGGGAGACCCAGTACTTC. Its protein product is CSASSRGETQYF.

In this sample, this clonotype turned up many times. This sequence joins TRBV25-1 and TRBJ2-5; 9 nucleotides line up with TRBD1. J lost 5 bases, V lost 5 bases, and 15 bases had no gene match. The CDR3 has 17 amino acids. Germline V gene sequence: CDR1 MGHDK, CDR2 SYGVNS. Here the CDR3 DNA reads TGTGCCAGCAGTAAGCTGGGACAGGGAAAGTTCTACGAGACCCAGTACTTC. This encodes CASSKLGQGKFYETQYF.

The chain is built from TRBV18 and TRBJ2-7; TRBD2 might be the D (5 bases). The CDR3 length is 13 residues. The germline V gene encodes CDR1 KGHSH and CDR2 LQKENI. V was cut by 1 base and J by 6 bases, with 10 bases left in between. DNA for the CDR3: TGTGCCAGCTCACCACGGAGCGGCGGCGAGCAGTACTTC. It is translated as CASSPRSGGEQYF.

This clonotype has at least ten counts. The gene calls are TRBV15 and TRBJ2-6; D may be TRBD1 (5 bases). V dropped 2 bases and J dropped 2 bases, with 13 bases sitting between them. The CDR3 loop spans 17 amino acids. The germline V gene has CDR1 LNHNV and CDR2 YYDKDF (reference sequence). CDR3: CATSRRQLQPGANVLTF. The CDR3 DNA is TGTGCCACCAGCAGACGACAGCTACAACCTGGGGCCAACGTCCTGACTTTC.

V is TRBV6-5 and J is TRBJ2-1, with 7 bases fitting TRBD2. In germline, CDR1 is MNHEY, CDR2 SVGAGI. The CDR3 totals 15 residues. V shed 6 bases, J shed 2 bases, and the junction held 7 bases outside the gene matches. CDR3 nucleotide sequence: TGTGCCAGCAGCCTTGGCGGGGGACCCTACAATGAGCAGTTCTTC. Its protein is CASSLGGGPYNEQFF.

V and J are TRBV4-2 and TRBJ2-5, with 8 bases aligning to TRBD2. Germline lookup yields CDR1 LGHNA and CDR2 YNFKEQ. Losses at the gene ends were 0 bases for V and 2 bases for J; bases not matched to a gene: 8. The CDR3 sequence is 17 residues long. The chain's CDR3 is CASSQESLGTRQETQYF. The CDR3 bases are TGTGCCAGCAGCCAAGAAAGTCTTGGGACTAGACAAGAGACCCAGTACTTC.

This clonotype has a count of ten or more. The chain links TRBV11-2 to TRBJ2-3; no clear D gene. This CDR3 is 13 amino acids long. Trimming took 1 base from V and 4 from J, leaving 6 bases between them. Per the germline V gene, CDR1 is SGHAT and CDR2 is FQNNGV. The CDR3 sequence: CASSLGFADTQYF. The CDR3 bases are TGTGCCAGCAGCTTAGGTTTTGCAGATACGCAGTATTTT.

With regard to this clonotype: A far larger clone is one base from this, pointing to a likely read error. The chain recombines TRBV2 with TRBJ2-7; the D is unclear. V lost 8 bases to trimming and J lost 0 bases, with 23 bases between them. The CDR3 has 17 amino acids. CDR1 and CDR2 from the germline V gene are SNHLY and FYNNEI. CDR3 DNA sequence: TGTGCCAGCGGCACACTCCCTTTCAGGACCTCCTCCTACGAGCAGTACTTC. Amino acid sequence: CASGTLPFRTSSYEQYF.

This clonotype has ten or more counts. This rearrangement joins TRBV10-2 to TRBJ1-1; D unclear. This CDR3 has 13 residues. Germline CDR1 WSHSY, CDR2 SAAADI. The V gene lost 7 bases and the J gene lost 3 bases, with 12 bases spanning the gap. CDR3 sequence: CASKSMGYTEAFF. The CDR3 DNA reads TGCGCCAGCAAGTCGATGGGGTACACTGAAGCTTTCTTT.

This clonotype was detected many times. This chain links TRBV5-1 with TRBJ1-1; D is possibly TRBD1 (6 bases). V was shortened by 0 bases and J by 4 bases, with 13 bases between the two germline ends. CDR1 is SGHRS and CDR2 is YFSETQ in the germline V gene. This CDR3 has 15 amino acids. Here the CDR3 reads CASSLAEGVGTEAFF. CDR3 bases: TGCGCCAGCAGCTTGGCCGAGGGGGTAGGCACTGAAGCTTTCTTT.

This clonotype was seen repeatedly, ten times or more. The chain uses TRBV7-2 and TRBJ2-3, with unresolved D. The CDR3 loop spans 14 amino acids. Trimming removed 0 bases at V and 5 bases at J, with 9 bases between. Germline values: CDR1 SGHTA, CDR2 FQGNSA. For the CDR3, the DNA is TGTGCCAGCAGCTTAGCCCGACTGCGAGATACGCAGTATTTT. Translated, it gives CASSLARLRDTQYF.

About this clonotype: Only one base separates this from a far larger clonotype, so it likely reflects a read error. The V and J genes are TRBV5-1 and TRBJ2-5; TRBD2 matches 12 bases. The CDR3 spans 15 residues. Germline V gene data show CDR1 as SGHRS and CDR2 as YFSETQ. For the CDR3, the DNA is TGTGCCAGCAGCCGGACTAGCGGGATGCAAGAGGCCCAGTACTTC. Translation: CASSRTSGMQEAQYF.